This T cell receptor (beta chain) comes out of a study of vaccination effects on CD4 cells after COVID-19 (dated 2022 in TCRdb). At the level of the whole study: To identify antigen-specific CD4+ T cell clonotypes by their expansion, the ViraFEST assay first stimulated PBMC with viral peptide pools and then applied TCR sequencing. Across the study, the median time from the second dose to post-vaccine sampling was 72 days (range 14 to 241). A total of some eleven COVID-19 convalescent patients and several SARS-CoV-2-naive healthy vaccine recipients were included in the full study. In the study, cultures from other donors were sequenced using the Oncomine TCR Beta short-read assay on an Illumina iSeq 100. A few million PBMC per well were cultured with 9 to 10 ug/ml peptides in IMDM containing approximately 4.7% human AB serum, approximately 9.1 IU/ml IL-2 and gentamicin. SARS-CoV-2 spike-specific CD4+ TCR repertoires were compared before and after mRNA vaccination in COVID-19 convalescent patients and in infection-naive vaccine recipients.

Here V drops 3 bases and J drops 3 bases, and the junction holds 10 bases not matched to any gene. Including cysteine and phenylalanine, the CDR3 has 16 amino acids. Kept here is only the CDR3 DNA, which spans 48 bases and is read in frame from base 1. From a lookup of the germline V gene (reference sequence), CDR1 and CDR2 are LNHDA and SQIVND. The protocol used for the library was the immunoSEQ multiplex PCR assay. TCR beta CDR3 sequencing was performed on DNA from the cultured, isolated CD4+ T cells. The study's processing was this. The analysis removed non-productive TCR sequences, trimmed reads to the CDR3 region, and retained only CDR3s that were 7 or more amino acids long. Antigen-specific clonotypes were identified with the MANAFEST web app by comparing expansion in peptide wells against reference cultures. Positive clones required FDR<0.05 expansion versus reference and all other wells, odds ratio above 5, and frequency above 0.1% in two replicate wells. A clonotype was defined as cross-reactive if the clonotype was significantly expanded both in SARS-CoV-2 spike wells and in at least one common cold coronavirus spike condition. CDR3 similarity was assessed by Levenshtein distance using the stringdist R package, and unrooted trees were constructed with ape in R 3.6.1. TCRdb's version of the immuneACCESS table is confined to in-frame rearrangements and falls short of the full clone set. An unresolved V gene accounts for under half of the shortfall where checked; the remainder is of unknown origin. The V and J calls and clone size come from that table; D and trimming were worked out from the DNA. This sample gives about 40,000 clones in total; approximately 70% of them show up just once. Approximately 7.7% of the sample goes to the ten largest clones.

Overall study outcomes, separate from this receptor: Only a small number of convalescent patients were included, and no early post-infection timepoints were available, which limited the study. Among healthy vaccine recipients, nearly all vaccine-induced clones were SARS-CoV-2 mono-reactive, and only 1 of 255 was cross-reactive with common cold coronaviruses. At late post-vaccination timepoints, both infection-induced and vaccine-induced clones showed marked clonal contraction, consistent with waning T cell responses.

Based on its abundance in the sample, this clone is medium-sized (0.01 to 0.1%). Which antigen it targets is not known. Per-base qualities were not stored, and no clone one base away is much larger. After roughly 11 days of culture, CD4+ T cells were isolated with the EasySep CD4+ T cell isolation kit. Each participant got two doses of an mRNA SARS-CoV-2 vaccine, either BNT162b2 or mRNA-1273. None of the healthy vaccine recipients had a prior SARS-CoV-2 infection, which was confirmed by nucleocapsid antibody tests that came back negative both before and after vaccination. Half of the culture medium was replaced with fresh IL-2-containing medium on days 3 and 7. Unless otherwise noted, each peptide stimulation condition was cultured in triplicate wells. PBMC were separated from whole blood using Ficoll-Paque Plus gradient centrifugation and were then either cryopreserved at -140C or used fresh. The QIAamp micro DNA kit was used to extract genomic DNA from the cultured CD4+ T cells.

Rearrangement joined TRBV19 to TRBJ2-7, and TRBD1 aligns with 8 junction nucleotides. This TCR was sampled from a human donor who received a COVID-19 vaccine. The sample consisted of CD4+ T cells from PBMCs cultured without peptide, taken after COVID-19 vaccination. The CDR3 region: CASSILGTGLDYEQYF. The DNA is TGTGCCAGTAGTATCCTCGGGACAGGCCTAGACTACGAGCAGTACTTC.